This record covers a single TCR beta chain. Its antigen is not identified. The data stem from a study of cytomegalovirus exposure and HLA in healthy donors. Study background: It was reported in a later analysis that the same platform had been used for the 110 or so validation repertoires as for the roughly 650 first-cohort repertoires. Study conclusions and caveats: There were fewer than 200 TCR beta chains listed as cytomegalovirus-associated. In vitro experiments confirmed that three CMV-associated chains were specific for CMV antigens.

The donors were members of the roughly 120-subject validation cohort (separate from the approximately 670-subject first cohort). Profiling relied on immunoSEQ multiplex PCR, and the TCRdb table lists in-frame clones only, not all of them. The sample includes 150,000 to 200,000 clones, less than 90% of them seen just once. This clonotype was sampled from a man between 25 and 39 years old in good health and CMV-seropositive. Sequenced sample: PBMCs.

The CDR3 coding sequence is TGTGCCAGCAGCCCGGACAGAAACTATGGCTACACCTTC. Protein: CASSPDRNYGYTF. The chain carries TRBV28 and TRBJ1-2, with D possibly being TRBD1 (6 bases). V lost 6 bases, J lost 2 bases, and 10 bases lay in between. The CDR3 runs 13 residues. The germline gives CDR1 MDHEN, CDR2 SYDVKM.